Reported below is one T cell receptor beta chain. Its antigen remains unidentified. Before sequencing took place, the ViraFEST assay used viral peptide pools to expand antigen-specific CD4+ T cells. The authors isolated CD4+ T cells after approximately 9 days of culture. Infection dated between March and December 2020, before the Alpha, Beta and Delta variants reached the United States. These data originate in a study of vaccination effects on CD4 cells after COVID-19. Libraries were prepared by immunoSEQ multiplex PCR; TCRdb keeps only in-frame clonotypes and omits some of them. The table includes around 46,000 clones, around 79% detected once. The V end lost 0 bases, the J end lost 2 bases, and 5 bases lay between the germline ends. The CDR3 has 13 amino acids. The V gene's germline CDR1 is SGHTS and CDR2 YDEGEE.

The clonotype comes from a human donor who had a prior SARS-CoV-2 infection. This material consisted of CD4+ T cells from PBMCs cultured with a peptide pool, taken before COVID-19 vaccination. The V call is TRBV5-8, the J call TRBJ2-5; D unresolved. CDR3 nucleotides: TGTGCCAGCAGCTTGGGATTTCAAGAGACCCAGTACTTC. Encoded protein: CASSLGFQETQYF.